These 11 T cell receptor beta chains were sequenced from one sample in a study of tumor-infiltrating lymphocytes in primary liver carcinoma. The template, approximately 500 ng total RNA, yielded TCR beta cDNA made with a constant-region primer. Nested multiplex PCR, run for three rounds with slightly modified ARM-PCR, yielded TCR beta libraries. A C-beta reverse primer and TRBV1-TRBV30 forward primers served in each of the first two PCR rounds, at ten to eleven cycles apiece. One entry per CDR3 protein results from TCRdb running MiXCR on the multiplex PCR reads. The repertoire holds 80,000 or so distinct CDR3 sequences, over 55% seen once, with around 15% in the top ten. The source material, 20-30 mg of unsorted bulk tissue, was used to co-extract RNA and DNA. Sequencing used liver tumor tissue from sampling region 4. The subset was: tumor region T4, right-lateral pole. The receptors were sampled from a woman in her sixties or seventies with primary liver carcinoma and hepatitis B virus infection.

With regard to this clonotype: One end of the junction is discordant with germline, which a read error may explain. The chain joins TRBV6-4 to TRBJ2-1; TRBD2 matches 10 bases. From germline, CDR1 is MRHNA and CDR2 SNTAGT. The CDR3 length is 15 residues. This chain's CDR3 is CASSEPAGGQGEQSF. In DNA, the CDR3 is TGTGCCAGCAGTGAACCAGCGGGAGGGCAGGGGGAGCAGTCCTTC.

A note on this clonotype: One base away lies a much larger clone, so this may be a sequencing read error. The chain is built from TRBV5-1 and TRBJ2-7, with D perhaps TRBD1 or TRBD2 (5 bases each). The CDR3 is made up of 14 amino acids. Germline assignment: CDR1 SGHRS and CDR2 YFSETQ. Trimming left V 6 bases short and J 3 bases short, with 16 bases between. The CDR3 DNA reads TGCGCCAGCAACTCCGGGACCTTATTCTACGAGCAGTACTTC. Translating gives CASNSGTLFYEQYF. The variable domain in full, with the rest retrieved from reference TRBV5-1 and TRBJ2-7, is KAGVTQTPRYLIKTRGQQVTLSCSPISGHRSVSWYQQTPGQGLQFLFEYFSETQRNKGNFPGRFSGRQFSNSRSEMNVSTLELGDSALYLCASNSGTLFYEQYFGPGTRLTVT.

As for this clonotype: The junction shows a germline mismatch at one end, possibly a read error. V gene TRBV11-3 combines with J gene TRBJ2-1; 8 bases are shared with TRBD2. This CDR3 spans 15 amino acids. The germline CDR1 and CDR2 sequences are SGHNT and YENEEA. The CDR3 region has the DNA TGTGCCAGCACCTTAGGAAGTAGCGGGAAGCTCGAGCAGTTCTTC. It codes for CASTLGSSGKLEQFF.

With respect to this clonotype: A much larger clone sits a single nucleotide away, making a read error possible. The chain recombines TRBV5-1 with TRBJ2-1; 12 bases fit TRBD2. The CDR3 runs to 18 residues. Per the germline V gene, CDR1 is SGHRS and CDR2 is YFSETQ. CDR3 in DNA: TGCGCCAGCAACTTGGAGGCTAGCGGGAGGGCCCTATACAATGAGCAGTTCTTC. It translates to CASNLEASGRALYNEQFF.

This clonotype was seen many times. The chain recombines TRBV12-3 or TRBV12-4 with TRBJ1-5; possibly TRBD1 for D (6 bases). With 5 bases removed from V and 6 bases from J, the gap between germline ends came to 17 bases. CDR3 length: 15 amino acids. The CDR3 region is CASSPRAGARQPQHF. The CDR3 DNA sequence: TGTGCCAGCAGTCCACGGGCGGGGGCGCGTCAGCCCCAGCATTTT.

In the case of this clonotype: At one end the junction does not follow the germline gene, possibly because of a read error. The chain uses TRBV6-1 and TRBJ2-5; 11 positions match TRBD1. CDR3 length equals 15 residues. Germline CDR1 is MNHNS and CDR2 is SASEGT. This CDR3 is CSSRAGTGGRETQYF. DNA of the CDR3: TGCTCCAGCAGAGCCGGGACAGGGGGTCGGGAGACCCAGTACTTC.

In the case of this clonotype: A much larger clone lies one base from this, so it may be a read error. V usage is TRBV24-1 and J usage is TRBJ2-1, with TRBD2 matching over 11 bases. CDR3 length equals 19 residues. Looked up from germline, CDR1 is KGHDR and CDR2 is SFDVKD. DNA of the CDR3: TGTGCCTCCAGTGATCTTCCCAAAGCGACTAGCGGGATGGACAATGAGCAGTTCTTC. Its translation: CASSDLPKATSGMDNEQFF.

CDR3 amino acids: CASSEPGAYNEQFF. For the CDR3, the DNA is TGTGCCAGCAGTGAACCCGGGGCATACAATGAGCAGTTCTTC. The chain has TRBV25-1 and TRBJ2-1; D may be TRBD1 or TRBD2 (5 bases each). Trimming took 2 bases from V and 4 from J, leaving 9 bases between them. CDR1 is MGHDK, CDR2 SYGVNS, per germline. The CDR3 is 14 residues long.

As concerns this clonotype: One end of the junction is discordant with germline, which a read error may explain. J is TRBJ1-2 and V is TRBV10-3; D gene ambiguous. CDR1 and CDR2 (germline): ENHRY, SYGVKD. CDR3 size: 12 residues. The CDR3 nucleotides read TGTGTCATCACCGAATACAGCTATGGCTACACCTTC. Its protein is CVITEYSYGYTF.

A remark on this clonotype: It may be a read error: a sequence one base away is much more abundant. The chain joins TRBV5-1 to TRBJ1-2, with D possibly TRBD1 on 5 matching bases. Trimming cost V 0 bases and J 2 bases, with 11 bases left between them. This CDR3 is built from 15 residues. The germline V gene has CDR1 SGHRS and CDR2 YFSETQ. Here the CDR3 reads CASSLARGENYGYTF. Written as DNA, the CDR3 is TGCGCCAGCAGCTTGGCTAGGGGAGAGAACTATGGCTACACCTTC. Variable domain in full (rest from reference TRBV5-1 and TRBJ1-2): KAGVTQTPRYLIKTRGQQVTLSCSPISGHRSVSWYQQTPGQGLQFLFEYFSETQRNKGNFPGRFSGRQFSNSRSEMNVSTLELGDSALYLCASSLARGENYGYTFGSGTRLTVV.

This clonotype showed up just once. A much larger clone lies one base from this, so it may be a read error. The chain joins TRBV28 to TRBJ2-7, with D maybe TRBD1 (7 bases). The CDR3 covers 19 residues. Germline V gene data show CDR1 as MDHEN and CDR2 as SYDVKM. The DNA of the CDR3 is TGTGACAGCAGTCCCCGACAGGGAAAGACTCCCGGGAGCTCGACCGAGCAGTACTTC. Protein product: CDSSPRQGKTPGSSTEQYF.